These 24 T cell receptor beta chains were sequenced from one sample in a study of neurological immune-mediated disorders. TCRdb ran MiXCR on the 5' RACE reads and lists one entry per CDR3 protein. The sample yields fewer than 55,000 distinct CDR3 sequences, roughly 6% seen once. The sequenced material came from CD4+ T cells from blood. The source is a woman aged 40-49 years in good health.

This clonotype was counted many times. The chain couples TRBV5-1 to TRBJ2-1; 12 bases line up with TRBD2. The germline gives CDR1 SGHRS, CDR2 YFSETQ. CDR3 length: 17 residues. V lost 0 bases and J lost 5; bases outside the gene matches: 6. CDR3 in DNA: TGCGCCAGCAGCTTGGCCGCTAGCGGGAGGGCCGACAATGAGCAGTTCTTC. Translating gives CASSLAASGRADNEQFF.

This clonotype was found many times. This chain uses TRBV9 with TRBJ2-2; D assignment may be TRBD1 or TRBD2 (5 bases each). V was cut by 4 bases and J by 1 base, with 20 bases left in between. This CDR3 contains 18 residues. The germline gives CDR1 SGDLS, CDR2 YYNGEE. CDR3 coding DNA: TGTGCCAGCAGCCCCCGACTTTGGGGGATAAGGAACACCGGGGAGCTGTTTTTT. This gives the protein CASSPRLWGIRNTGELFF. Combining the CDR3 with reference TRBV9 and TRBJ2-2 gives the whole variable domain DSGVTQTPKHLITATGQRVTLRCSPRSGDLSVYWYQQSLDQGLQFLIQYYNGEERAKGNILERFSAQQFPDLHSELNLSSLELGDSALYFCASSPRLWGIRNTGELFFGEGSRLTVL.

In this sample, this clonotype turned up many times. CDR3 amino acids: CSVEGRGYEQYF. The CDR3 DNA reads TGCAGCGTTGAAGGCAGGGGCTACGAGCAGTACTTC. This chain links TRBV29-1 with TRBJ2-7; D may be TRBD1 (6 bases). Trimming shortened V by 1 base and J by 3 bases, and 7 bases separated the two germline ends. CDR3 length: 12 residues. The germline V gene encodes CDR1 SQVTM and CDR2 ANQGSEA.

This clonotype has ten or more counts. The chain uses TRBV12-3 or TRBV12-4 and TRBJ2-2, with TRBD1 matching 12 bases. This CDR3 spans 15 amino acids. The V segment lost 5 bases and the J segment 5 bases; nucleotides outside the gene matches: 3. CDR3 in DNA: TGTGCCAGCAGTCGGGACAGGGGGCGGACCGGGGAGCTGTTTTTT. Amino acids: CASSRDRGRTGELFF.

In this sample, this clonotype turned up many times. The chain has TRBV20-1 and TRBJ1-1; D might be TRBD1 (5 bases). The CDR3 covers 14 residues. Trimming removed 0 bases at V and 4 bases at J, with 12 bases between. CDR1 is DFQATT, CDR2 SNEGSKA, per germline (reference sequence). CDR3 coding DNA: TGCAGTGCTAGAGATGAGACTAGGGGCACTGAAGCTTTCTTT. It yields the protein CSARDETRGTEAFF.

This clonotype came up many times. The chain carries TRBV7-9 and TRBJ2-2, with D tentatively TRBD2 (6 bases). Germline V gene sequence: CDR1 SEHNR, CDR2 FQNEAQ (reference sequence). The CDR3 totals 15 residues. V was pared by 1 base and J by 3 bases, with 9 bases between. CDR3 in DNA: TGTGCCAGCAGCTTAGTCAGCGGGTACACCGGGGAGCTGTTTTTT. It codes for CASSLVSGYTGELFF.

This clonotype has ten or more counts. This chain uses TRBV12-3 or TRBV12-4 with TRBJ2-7, with TRBD2 identical over 9 bases. V lost 6 bases to trimming and J lost 3 bases; unmatched junction nucleotides: 3. There are 13 residues in the CDR3. CDR3 coding DNA: TGTGCCAGCAGCCGACTAGCGGTCTACGAGCAGTACTTC. Its translation is CASSRLAVYEQYF.

This clonotype was observed many times. The rearrangement uses TRBV5-1 and TRBJ2-5; weak D call: TRBD2 (5 bases). The CDR3 covers 14 residues. The V and J ends lost 4 bases and 5 bases respectively, with 15 bases between them. CDR1 is SGHRS and CDR2 is YFSETQ in the germline V gene. This CDR3 is CASSPGNPSETQYF. CDR3 sequence (DNA): TGCGCCAGCAGCCCGGGGAACCCTAGCGAGACCCAGTACTTC.

This clonotype was recorded at least ten times. The gene calls are TRBV27 and TRBJ2-3; D is perhaps TRBD1 (6 bases). This CDR3 is built from 15 residues. The germline V and J ends were trimmed by 10 bases and 1 base, with 18 bases remaining between them. Germline V gene sequence: CDR1 MNHEY, CDR2 SMNVEV (reference sequence). CDR3 sequence: CATLRGGTGTDTQYF. The DNA of the CDR3 is TGTGCCACCCTAAGAGGGGGAACTGGCACAGATACGCAGTATTTT.

This clonotype has a count of ten or more. V gene TRBV6-5 combines with J gene TRBJ2-7, with 10 bases matching TRBD1. V trimming: 0 bases; J trimming: 3 bases; junction bases outside the gene matches: 5. This CDR3 comprises 16 residues. CDR1 and CDR2 (germline): MNHEY, SVGAGI. CDR3 protein: CASSYSPGTGDYEQYF. CDR3 DNA: TGTGCCAGCAGTTACTCCCCCGGGACAGGGGACTACGAGCAGTACTTC.

In its sample, this clonotype was seen many times. The rearrangement links TRBV29-1 to TRBJ2-3; D call uncertain. Germline V lookup: CDR1 SQVTM, CDR2 ANQGSEA. Trimming cost V 7 bases and J 6 bases, with 17 bases left between them. This CDR3 is built from 13 residues. The CDR3 DNA reads as TGCAGCGCCCCCATGGCTAACGGGGATACGCAGTATTTT. Translation: CSAPMANGDTQYF.

At least ten counts were recorded for this clonotype. CDR3 sequence (DNA): TGTGCCAGCAGTTTATGGACTAGCGGGATGGGGGGAAACATTCAGTACTTC. Translated, it gives CASSLWTSGMGGNIQYF. The genes are TRBV12-3 or TRBV12-4 and TRBJ2-4; 12 nucleotides line up with TRBD2. The CDR3 is made up of 17 amino acids. Trimming removed 2 bases from V and 6 bases from J; junction bases left unmatched: 8.

This clonotype was observed at least ten times. The rearrangement uses TRBV28 and TRBJ1-1; D is undetermined. V lost 10 bases and J lost 11, with 20 bases in between. The CDR3 has 12 amino acids. Germline V gene data show CDR1 as MDHEN and CDR2 as SYDVKM. The CDR3 nucleotides read TGTGCCACCTCGACCTCAAACAGTTGGGCTTTCTTT. Its translation is CATSTSNSWAFF. Together with reference TRBV28 and TRBJ1-1, the CDR3 gives the full variable domain: DVKVTQSSRYLVKRTGEKVFLECVQDMDHENMFWYRQDPGLGLRLIYFSYDVKMKEKGDIPEGYSVSREKKERFSLILESASTNQTSMYLCATSTSNSWAFFGQGTRLTVV.

The sample holds many counts of this clonotype. The rearrangement uses TRBV28 and TRBJ1-4; possibly TRBD1 for D (5 bases). CDR1 MDHEN and CDR2 SYDVKM come from the germline V gene. V was shortened by 3 bases and J by 4 bases, with 9 bases between the two germline ends. The CDR3 runs 14 residues. DNA for the CDR3: TGTGCCAGCAGTTTCAGGGCCCATAATGAAAAACTGTTTTTT. Translation gives CASSFRAHNEKLFF. The full variable domain, with the rest looked up from reference TRBV28 and TRBJ1-4, is DVKVTQSSRYLVKRTGEKVFLECVQDMDHENMFWYRQDPGLGLRLIYFSYDVKMKEKGDIPEGYSVSREKKERFSLILESASTNQTSMYLCASSFRAHNEKLFFGSGTQLSVL.

This clonotype was picked up many times. The chain combines TRBV29-1 with TRBJ2-3; TRBD2 matches at 8 bases. V gave up 2 bases and J gave up 2 bases; unmatched junction bases: 3. This CDR3 spans 14 amino acids. CDR1 is SQVTM and CDR2 is ANQGSEA in the germline V gene. Written as DNA, the CDR3 is TGCAGCGTTGAACGCGGGAGGACCACAGATACGCAGTATTTT. This sequence encodes CSVERGRTTDTQYF.

This clonotype has ten or more counts. The chain joins TRBV15 to TRBJ2-5; maybe TRBD2 (5 bases). CDR1 and CDR2 (germline): LNHNV, YYDKDF (reference sequence). The CDR3 runs 17 residues. V lost 0 bases, J lost 1 base, and 15 bases lay in between. The CDR3 DNA follows: TGTGCCACCAGCAGAGATTGGTCGGTTCGGGGCCAAGAGACCCAGTACTTC. Amino acids: CATSRDWSVRGQETQYF.

This clonotype was found many times. The chain couples TRBV10-3 to TRBJ2-7, with TRBD2 matching over 8 bases. The CDR3 covers 15 residues. Germline loops: CDR1 ENHRY, CDR2 SYGVKD. V dropped 2 bases and J dropped 6; count of bases not matched to a gene: 9. This chain's CDR3 is CAISEGAGGIREQYF. CDR3 coding DNA: TGTGCCATCAGTGAGGGTGCGGGGGGTATCCGCGAGCAGTACTTC.

Ten or more counts support this clonotype. The V and J genes are TRBV6-1 and TRBJ2-3; the match to TRBD2 covers 7 bases. CDR1 and CDR2 from the germline V gene are MNHNS and SASEGT. Trimming at V came to 10 bases and at J to 5 bases, leaving 9 bases not matched to a gene. CDR3 length: 13 amino acids. The CDR3: CAIGGTKGDTQYF. Here the CDR3 DNA reads TGTGCCATAGGCGGGACTAAAGGAGATACGCAGTATTTT.

This clonotype was seen at least ten times. The V call is TRBV15, the J call TRBJ1-2; D perhaps matches TRBD1 (5 bases). V shed 3 bases and J shed 5 bases, with 19 bases lying between them. The CDR3 runs 16 residues. Germline V gene lookup returns CDR1 LNHNV and CDR2 YYDKDF (reference sequence). The CDR3 DNA sequence: TGTGCCACCAGCAGGAGGGGAGGTATGAGTGAATATGGCTACACCTTC. Translating it yields CATSRRGGMSEYGYTF.

This clonotype was recorded at least ten times. This rearrangement joins TRBV7-9 to TRBJ2-1; possibly TRBD2 for D (5 bases). CDR1 is SEHNR and CDR2 is FQNEAQ in the germline V gene (reference sequence). CDR3 length: 13 residues. With 6 bases removed from V and 9 bases from J, the gap between germline ends came to 15 bases. This chain's CDR3 is CASSYQEGFEQFF. For the CDR3, the DNA is TGTGCCAGCAGTTACCAAGAGGGTTTTGAGCAGTTCTTC.

V is TRBV30 and J is TRBJ1-5, with D possibly matching TRBD1 (5 bases). Trimming left V 2 bases short and J 2 bases short, with 10 bases between. The CDR3 is made up of 14 amino acids. Per the germline V gene, CDR1 is GTSNPN and CDR2 is SVGIG (reference sequence). In DNA, the CDR3 is TGTGCCTGGAGTTTTACAGGCCGCAATCAGCCCCAGCATTTT. Translation gives CAWSFTGRNQPQHF.

This clonotype was picked up many times. The limits of the CDR3 on the DNA are not certain, so only TCRdb's listed CDR3 is given. The chain employs TRBV12-3 or TRBV12-4 and TRBJ2-2; no DNA check was done on the table's D call, TRBD1. Including both end residues, the CDR3 is 16 amino acids long. The CDR3 loop reads CASSFGAGFSTGELFF.

The sample holds many counts of this clonotype. The chain has TRBV29-1 and TRBJ2-1, with D hard to call. The V gene's germline CDR1 is SQVTM and CDR2 ANQGSEA. The CDR3 totals 12 residues. The V end lost 4 bases, the J end lost 3 bases, and 7 bases lay between the germline ends. For the CDR3, the DNA is TGCAGCGTTGGACCCAACTACAATGAGCAGTTCTTC. Encoded protein: CSVGPNYNEQFF.

This clonotype was counted at least ten times. The genes are TRBV11-2 and TRBJ2-7; 9 nucleotides align to TRBD2. With V trimmed by 5 bases and J by 1 base, 12 bases remained unmatched. Germline assignment: CDR1 SGHAT and CDR2 FQNNGV. The CDR3 covers 17 residues. CDR3 residues: CASSNSRSGRSSYEQYF. The CDR3 DNA is TGTGCCAGCAGCAACTCCCGTAGCGGGAGAAGTTCCTACGAGCAGTACTTC.